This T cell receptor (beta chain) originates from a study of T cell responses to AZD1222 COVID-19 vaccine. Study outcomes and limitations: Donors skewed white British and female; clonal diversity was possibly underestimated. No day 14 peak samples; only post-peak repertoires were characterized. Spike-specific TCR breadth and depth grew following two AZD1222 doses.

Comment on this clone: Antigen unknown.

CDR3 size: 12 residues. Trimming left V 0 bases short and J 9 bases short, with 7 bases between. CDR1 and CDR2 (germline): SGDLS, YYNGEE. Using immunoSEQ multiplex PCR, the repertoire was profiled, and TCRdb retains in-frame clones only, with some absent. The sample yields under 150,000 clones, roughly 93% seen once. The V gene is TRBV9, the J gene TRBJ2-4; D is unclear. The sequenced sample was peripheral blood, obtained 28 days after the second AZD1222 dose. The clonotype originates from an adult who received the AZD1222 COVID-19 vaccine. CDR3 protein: CASSVVESIQYF. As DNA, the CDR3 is TGTGCCAGCAGCGTAGTCGAGAGCATTCAGTACTTC.